Shown below are 5 T cell receptor beta chains from a single sample sequenced in a study of CD8+ T cells in alopecia areata. The sequencing template was cDNA reverse transcribed from extracted RNA. The protocol was immunoSEQ multiplex PCR, while the TCRdb copy is restricted to in-frame clones and leaves out a portion. This sample carries approximately 100,000 clones, about 61% of them seen once, and the ten largest clones take around 15%. The treatment here: oral pan-JAK inhibitor, 5-10 mg twice daily. The source material was CD8+ T cells sorted from blood, sampled at roughly week 55, from a patient treated with tofacitinib. The source of these receptors is a human donor with alopecia areata.

The chain carries TRBV6-1 and TRBJ1-5; no firm D call. The CDR3 sequence is 14 residues long. The germline V gene has CDR1 MNHNS and CDR2 SASEGT. Trimming pared 6 bases from V and 4 bases from J, leaving 13 bases between. For the CDR3, the DNA is TGTGCCAGCAGCGTGACAAGAACTAATCAGCCCCAGCATTTT. It is translated as CASSVTRTNQPQHF.

The chain joins TRBV6-4 to TRBJ2-3, with unresolved D. CDR1 and CDR2 from the germline V gene are MRHNA and SNTAGT. Between the trimmed V and J ends, which lost 4 bases and 2 bases, there was a span of 7 bases. This CDR3 has 13 residues. CDR3 sequence: CASSVLPTDTQYF. The CDR3 DNA reads as TGTGCCAGCAGTGTTCTCCCCACAGATACGCAGTATTTT.

CDR3 in DNA: TGCGCCAGCAGCTTTTCAGGGGCCCCCCTCTATGGCTACACCTTC. Translation gives CASSFSGAPLYGYTF. The rearrangement links TRBV5-1 to TRBJ1-2, with D possibly being TRBD1 (6 bases). V lost 2 bases and J 4 bases, leaving 15 bases between the germline ends. Germline CDR1 and CDR2: SGHRS and YFSETQ. The CDR3 has 15 amino acids.

The rearrangement links TRBV7-2 to TRBJ2-2, with D unclear. Germline assignment: CDR1 SGHTA and CDR2 FQGNSA. V lost 9 bases and J lost 5, with 13 bases in between. This CDR3 region has 13 residues. CDR3 DNA: TGTGCCAGGACCCAGGCGATAACCGGGGAGCTGTTTTTT. This sequence encodes CARTQAITGELFF.

The V and J genes are TRBV20-1 and TRBJ2-1, with D uncertain. The CDR3 is 11 residues long. V was trimmed by 3 bases and J by 11 bases, leaving 11 bases between them. Per germline, CDR1 DFQATT and CDR2 SNEGSKA (reference sequence). As DNA, the CDR3 is TGCAGTGCTAGTGCGGACCCTAAGCAGTTCTTC. As protein: CSASADPKQFF.